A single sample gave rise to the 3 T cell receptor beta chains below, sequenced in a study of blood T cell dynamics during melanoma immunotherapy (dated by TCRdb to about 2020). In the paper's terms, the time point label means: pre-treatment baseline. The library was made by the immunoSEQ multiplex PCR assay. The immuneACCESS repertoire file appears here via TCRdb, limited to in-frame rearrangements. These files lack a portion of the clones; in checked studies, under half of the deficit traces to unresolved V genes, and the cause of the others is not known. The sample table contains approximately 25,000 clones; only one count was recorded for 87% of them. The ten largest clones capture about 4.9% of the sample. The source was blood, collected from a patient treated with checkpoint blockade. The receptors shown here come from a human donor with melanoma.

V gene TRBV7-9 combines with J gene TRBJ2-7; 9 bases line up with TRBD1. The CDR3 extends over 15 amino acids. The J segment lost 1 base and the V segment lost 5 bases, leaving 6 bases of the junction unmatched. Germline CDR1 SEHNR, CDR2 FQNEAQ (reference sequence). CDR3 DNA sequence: TGTGCCAGCAGCCCGCGGGGGACAGGGTCCTACGAGCAGTACTTC. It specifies CASSPRGTGSYEQYF.

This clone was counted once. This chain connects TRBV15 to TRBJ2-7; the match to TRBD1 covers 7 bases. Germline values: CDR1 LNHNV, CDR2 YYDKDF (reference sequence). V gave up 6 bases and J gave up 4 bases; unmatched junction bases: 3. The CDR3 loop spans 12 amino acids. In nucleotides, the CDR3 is TGTGCCACCAGTCAGACAGGGTACGAGCAGTACTTC. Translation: CATSQTGYEQYF.

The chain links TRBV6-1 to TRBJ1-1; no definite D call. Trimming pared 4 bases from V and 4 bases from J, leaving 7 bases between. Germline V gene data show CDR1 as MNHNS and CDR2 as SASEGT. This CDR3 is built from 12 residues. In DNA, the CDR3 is TGTGCCAGCAGTGCCTGGGGCACTGAAGCTTTCTTT. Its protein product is CASSAWGTEAFF.